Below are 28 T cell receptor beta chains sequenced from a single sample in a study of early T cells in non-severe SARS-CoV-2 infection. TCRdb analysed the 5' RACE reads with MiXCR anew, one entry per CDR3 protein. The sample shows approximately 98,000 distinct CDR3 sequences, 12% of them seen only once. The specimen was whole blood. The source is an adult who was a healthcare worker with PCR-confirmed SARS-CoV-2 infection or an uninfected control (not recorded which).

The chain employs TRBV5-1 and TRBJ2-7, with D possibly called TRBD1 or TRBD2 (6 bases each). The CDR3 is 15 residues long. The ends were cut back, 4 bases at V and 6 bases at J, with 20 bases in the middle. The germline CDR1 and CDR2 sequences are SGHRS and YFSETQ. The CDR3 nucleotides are TGCGCCAGCAGCGCATCAGGGGAGGTGTTCGGCGAGCAGTACTTC. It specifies CASSASGEVFGEQYF.

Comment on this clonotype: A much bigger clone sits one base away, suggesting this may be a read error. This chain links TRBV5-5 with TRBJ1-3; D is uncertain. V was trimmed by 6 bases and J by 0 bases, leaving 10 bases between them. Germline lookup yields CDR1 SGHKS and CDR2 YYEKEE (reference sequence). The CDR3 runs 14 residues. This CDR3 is CASTPLASGNTIYF. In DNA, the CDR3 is TGTGCCAGCACCCCCCTGGCCTCTGGAAACACCATATATTTT.

The CDR3 DNA follows: TGCAGTGCGGGGGCTGCTAACTATGGCTACACCTTC. It translates to CSAGAANYGYTF. V gene TRBV20-1 combines with J gene TRBJ1-2; tentative D call: TRBD1 (6 bases). Germline V gene sequence: CDR1 DFQATT, CDR2 SNEGSKA (reference sequence). CDR3 length equals 12 residues. V was pared by 6 bases and J by 0 bases, with 8 bases between.

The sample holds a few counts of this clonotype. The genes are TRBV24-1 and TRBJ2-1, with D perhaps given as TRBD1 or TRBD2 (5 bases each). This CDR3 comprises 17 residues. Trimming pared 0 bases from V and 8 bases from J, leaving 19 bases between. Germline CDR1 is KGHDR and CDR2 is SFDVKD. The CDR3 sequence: CATSDLREGAGQYEQFF. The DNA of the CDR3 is TGTGCCACCAGTGATTTGCGGGAAGGAGCAGGGCAATATGAGCAGTTCTTC.

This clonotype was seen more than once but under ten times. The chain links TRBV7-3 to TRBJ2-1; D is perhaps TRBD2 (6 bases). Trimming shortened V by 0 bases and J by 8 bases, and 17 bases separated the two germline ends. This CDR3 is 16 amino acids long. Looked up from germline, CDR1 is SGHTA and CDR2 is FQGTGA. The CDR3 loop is CASSLTGRKGGDEQFF. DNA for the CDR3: TGTGCCAGCAGCTTAACGGGGCGAAAGGGAGGCGATGAGCAGTTCTTC.

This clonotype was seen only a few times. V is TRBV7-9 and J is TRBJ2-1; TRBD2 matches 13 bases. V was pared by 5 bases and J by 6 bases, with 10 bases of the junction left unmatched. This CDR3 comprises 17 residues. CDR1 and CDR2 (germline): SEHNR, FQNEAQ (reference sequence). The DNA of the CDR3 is TGTGCCAGCAGCATGGAACTAGCGGGAGGGCCTAGCAATGAGCAGTTCTTC. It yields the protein CASSMELAGGPSNEQFF.

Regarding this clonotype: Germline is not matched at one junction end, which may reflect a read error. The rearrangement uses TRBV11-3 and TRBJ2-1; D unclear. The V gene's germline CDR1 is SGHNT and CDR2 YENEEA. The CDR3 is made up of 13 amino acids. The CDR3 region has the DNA TGTGCCAGCAGCTTACACTCCAACAATGAGCAGTTCTTC. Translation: CASSLHSNNEQFF.

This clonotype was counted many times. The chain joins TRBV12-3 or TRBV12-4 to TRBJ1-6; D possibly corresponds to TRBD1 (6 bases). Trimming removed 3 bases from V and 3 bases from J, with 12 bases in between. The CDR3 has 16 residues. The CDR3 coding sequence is TGTGCCAGCAGTTTGGGGGGGCTGGGCTATAATTCACCCCTCCACTTT. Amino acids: CASSLGGLGYNSPLHF.

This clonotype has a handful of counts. The CDR3 DNA follows: TGCGCCAGCAGCCAAGCTAAGACTGGTAGCTCCTACAATGAGCAGTTCTTC. Translation: CASSQAKTGSSYNEQFF. This chain links TRBV5-1 with TRBJ2-1; D gene uncertain. V was shortened by 4 bases and J by 0 bases, with 17 bases between the two germline ends. Germline values: CDR1 SGHRS, CDR2 YFSETQ. The CDR3 sequence is 17 residues long.

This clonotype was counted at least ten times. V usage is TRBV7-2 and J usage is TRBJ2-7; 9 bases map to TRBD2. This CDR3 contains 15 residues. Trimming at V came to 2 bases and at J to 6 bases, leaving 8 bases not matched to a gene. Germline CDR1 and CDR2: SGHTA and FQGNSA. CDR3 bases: TGTGCCAGCAGCTTAACTAGCGGGCCACATAGCGAGCAGTACTTC. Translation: CASSLTSGPHSEQYF.

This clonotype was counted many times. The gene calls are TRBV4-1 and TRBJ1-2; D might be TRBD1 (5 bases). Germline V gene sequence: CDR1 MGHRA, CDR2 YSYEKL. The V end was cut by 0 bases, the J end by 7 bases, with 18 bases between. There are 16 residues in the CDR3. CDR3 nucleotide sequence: TGCGCCAGCAGCCAAGATAGGGCCAGGGTGTCCACTGGCTACACCTTC. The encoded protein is CASSQDRARVSTGYTF.

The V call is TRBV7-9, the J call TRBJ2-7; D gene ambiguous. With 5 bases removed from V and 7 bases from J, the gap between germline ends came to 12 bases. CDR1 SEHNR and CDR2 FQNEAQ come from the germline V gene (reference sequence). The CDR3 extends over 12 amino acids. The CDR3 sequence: CASSPPLGEQYF. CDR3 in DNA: TGTGCCAGCAGCCCGCCTCTTGGGGAGCAGTACTTC.

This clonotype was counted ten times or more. The CDR3 spells CASSQGGGETQYF. DNA of the CDR3: TGTGCCAGCAGCCAAGGGGGAGGGGAGACCCAGTACTTC. The J gene is TRBJ2-5, the V gene TRBV4-2; 7 nucleotides match TRBD2. Losses at the gene ends were 1 base for V and 5 bases for J; bases not matched to a gene: 1. In germline, CDR1 is LGHNA, CDR2 YNFKEQ. The CDR3 has 13 residues.

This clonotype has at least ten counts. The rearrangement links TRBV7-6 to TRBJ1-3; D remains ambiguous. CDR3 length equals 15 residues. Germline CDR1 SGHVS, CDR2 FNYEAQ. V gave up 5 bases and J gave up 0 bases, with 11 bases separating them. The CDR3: CASSAPPSSGNTIYF. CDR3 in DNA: TGTGCCAGCAGCGCACCGCCCAGCTCTGGAAACACCATATATTTT.

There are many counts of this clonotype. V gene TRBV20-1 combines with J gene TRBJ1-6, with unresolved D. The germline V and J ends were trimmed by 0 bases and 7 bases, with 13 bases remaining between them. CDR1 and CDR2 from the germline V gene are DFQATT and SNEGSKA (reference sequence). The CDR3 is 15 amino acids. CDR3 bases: TGCAGTGCTAGAGATCTGGCAGTGGGGAATTCACCCCTCCACTTT. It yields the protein CSARDLAVGNSPLHF.

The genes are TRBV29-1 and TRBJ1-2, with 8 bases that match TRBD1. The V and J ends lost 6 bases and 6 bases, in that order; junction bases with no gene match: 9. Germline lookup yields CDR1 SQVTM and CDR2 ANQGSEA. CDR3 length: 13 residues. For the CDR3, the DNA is TGCAGCGTGGGACAGGACTCATTAGATGGCTACACCTTC. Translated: CSVGQDSLDGYTF.

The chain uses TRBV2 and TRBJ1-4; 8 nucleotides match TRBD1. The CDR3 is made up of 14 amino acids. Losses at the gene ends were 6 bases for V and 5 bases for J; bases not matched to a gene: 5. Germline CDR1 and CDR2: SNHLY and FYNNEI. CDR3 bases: TGTGCCAGCAGCTACCGGGACAGGAATGAAAAACTGTTTTTT. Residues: CASSYRDRNEKLFF. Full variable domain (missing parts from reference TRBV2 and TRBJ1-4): EPEVTQTPSHQVTQMGQEVILRCVPISNHLYFYWYRQILGQKVEFLVSFYNNEISEKSEIFDDQFSVERPDGSNFTLKIRSTKLEDSAMYFCASSYRDRNEKLFFGSGTQLSVL.

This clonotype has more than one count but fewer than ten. Here the CDR3 reads CASSYLKQGAGELFF. In DNA form, the CDR3 reads TGTGCCAGCAGTTACTTAAAACAGGGGGCCGGGGAGCTGTTTTTT. This rearrangement joins TRBV6-2 or TRBV6-3 to TRBJ2-2; 8 bases are shared with TRBD1. CDR1 and CDR2 (germline): MNHEY, SVGEGT. Trimming cost V 1 base and J 6 bases; bases outside gene matches: 4. The CDR3 loop spans 15 amino acids.

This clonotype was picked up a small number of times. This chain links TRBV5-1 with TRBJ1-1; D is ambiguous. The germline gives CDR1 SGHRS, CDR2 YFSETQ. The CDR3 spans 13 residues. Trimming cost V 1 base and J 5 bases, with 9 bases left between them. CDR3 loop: CASSLKGGTEAFF. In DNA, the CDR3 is TGCGCCAGCAGCTTGAAGGGAGGGACTGAAGCTTTCTTT.

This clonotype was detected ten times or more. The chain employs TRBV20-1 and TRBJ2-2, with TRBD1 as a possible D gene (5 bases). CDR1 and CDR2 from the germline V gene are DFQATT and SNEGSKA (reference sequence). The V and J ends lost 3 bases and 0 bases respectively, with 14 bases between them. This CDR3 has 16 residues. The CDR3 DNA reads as TGCAGTGCTAGTCGAAGGGGCTACCCGAACACCGGGGAGCTGTTTTTT. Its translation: CSASRRGYPNTGELFF.

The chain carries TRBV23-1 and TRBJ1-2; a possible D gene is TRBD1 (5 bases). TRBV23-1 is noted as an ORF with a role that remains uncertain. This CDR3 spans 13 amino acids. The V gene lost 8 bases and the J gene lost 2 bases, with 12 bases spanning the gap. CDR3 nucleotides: TGCGCCAGCCGGGGGTGGCGGAACTATGGCTACACCTTC. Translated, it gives CASRGWRNYGYTF.

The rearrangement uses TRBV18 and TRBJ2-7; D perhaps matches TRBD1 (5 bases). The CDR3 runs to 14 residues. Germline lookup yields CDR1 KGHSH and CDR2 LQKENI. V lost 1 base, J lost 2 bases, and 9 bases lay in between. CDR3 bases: TGTGCCAGCTCACCACAACAGGTGACCTACGAGCAGTACTTC. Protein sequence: CASSPQQVTYEQYF. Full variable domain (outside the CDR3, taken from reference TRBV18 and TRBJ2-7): NAGVMQNPRHLVRRRGQEARLRCSPMKGHSHVYWYRQLPEEGLKFMVYLQKENIIDESGMPKERFSAEFPKEGPSILRIQQVVRGDSAAYFCASSPQQVTYEQYFGPGTRLTVT.

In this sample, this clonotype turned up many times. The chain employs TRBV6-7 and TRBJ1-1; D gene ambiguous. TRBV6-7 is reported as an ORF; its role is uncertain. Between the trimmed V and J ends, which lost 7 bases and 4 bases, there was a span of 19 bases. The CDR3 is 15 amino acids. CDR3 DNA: TGTGCCAGCACTCACTCGGGGAGGATCTGCACTGAAGCTTTCTTT. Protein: CASTHSGRICTEAFF.

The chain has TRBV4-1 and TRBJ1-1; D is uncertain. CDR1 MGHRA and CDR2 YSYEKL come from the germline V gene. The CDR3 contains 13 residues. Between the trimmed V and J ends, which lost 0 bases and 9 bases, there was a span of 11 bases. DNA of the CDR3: TGCGCCAGCAGCCAAGATGGTCAAGGGAAAGCTTTCTTT. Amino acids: CASSQDGQGKAFF.

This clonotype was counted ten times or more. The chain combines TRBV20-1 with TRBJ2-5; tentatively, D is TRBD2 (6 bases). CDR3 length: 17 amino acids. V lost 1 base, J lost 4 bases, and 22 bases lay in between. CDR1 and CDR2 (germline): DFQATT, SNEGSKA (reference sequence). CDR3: CSARVGLARSHLETQYF. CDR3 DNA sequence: TGCAGTGCTAGAGTGGGGCTAGCGAGGTCCCACTTAGAGACCCAGTACTTC.

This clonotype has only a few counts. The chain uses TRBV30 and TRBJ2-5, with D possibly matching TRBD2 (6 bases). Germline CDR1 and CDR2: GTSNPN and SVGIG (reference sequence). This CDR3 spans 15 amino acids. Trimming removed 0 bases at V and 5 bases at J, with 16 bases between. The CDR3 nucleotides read TGTGCCTGGAGTGTACATGTGGGAGGCGGGGAGACCCAGTACTTC. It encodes CAWSVHVGGGETQYF.

The CDR3 reads CASNPGYEQYF. DNA for the CDR3: TGCGCCAGCAACCCGGGATACGAGCAGTACTTC. This chain links TRBV5-1 with TRBJ2-7; tentatively, D is TRBD2 (5 bases). Germline CDR1 SGHRS, CDR2 YFSETQ. This CDR3 contains 11 residues. V was shortened by 6 bases and J by 4 bases, with 8 bases between the two germline ends.

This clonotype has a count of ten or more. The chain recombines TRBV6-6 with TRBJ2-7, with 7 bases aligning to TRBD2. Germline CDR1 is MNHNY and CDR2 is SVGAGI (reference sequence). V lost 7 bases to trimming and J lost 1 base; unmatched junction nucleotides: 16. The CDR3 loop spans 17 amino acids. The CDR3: CASTFRRRTSGSYEQYF. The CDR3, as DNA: TGTGCCAGCACCTTTCGCCGAAGGACTAGTGGTTCCTACGAGCAGTACTTC.